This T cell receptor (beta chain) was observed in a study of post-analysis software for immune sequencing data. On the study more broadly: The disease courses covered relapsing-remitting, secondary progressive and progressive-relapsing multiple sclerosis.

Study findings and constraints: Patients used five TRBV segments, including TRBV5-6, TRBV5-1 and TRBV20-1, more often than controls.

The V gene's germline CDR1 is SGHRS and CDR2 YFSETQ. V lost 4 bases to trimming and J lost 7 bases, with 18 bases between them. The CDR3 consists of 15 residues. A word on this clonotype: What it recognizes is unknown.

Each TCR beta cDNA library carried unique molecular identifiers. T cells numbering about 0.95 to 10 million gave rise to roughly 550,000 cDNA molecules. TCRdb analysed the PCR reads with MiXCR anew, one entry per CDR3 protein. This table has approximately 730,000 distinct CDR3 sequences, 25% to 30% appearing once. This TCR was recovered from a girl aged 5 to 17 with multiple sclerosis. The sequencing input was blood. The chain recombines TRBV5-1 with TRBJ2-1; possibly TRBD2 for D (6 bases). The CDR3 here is CASSPGLTEQNEQFF. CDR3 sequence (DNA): TGCGCCAGCAGCCCGGGACTCACCGAGCAGAATGAGCAGTTCTTC.